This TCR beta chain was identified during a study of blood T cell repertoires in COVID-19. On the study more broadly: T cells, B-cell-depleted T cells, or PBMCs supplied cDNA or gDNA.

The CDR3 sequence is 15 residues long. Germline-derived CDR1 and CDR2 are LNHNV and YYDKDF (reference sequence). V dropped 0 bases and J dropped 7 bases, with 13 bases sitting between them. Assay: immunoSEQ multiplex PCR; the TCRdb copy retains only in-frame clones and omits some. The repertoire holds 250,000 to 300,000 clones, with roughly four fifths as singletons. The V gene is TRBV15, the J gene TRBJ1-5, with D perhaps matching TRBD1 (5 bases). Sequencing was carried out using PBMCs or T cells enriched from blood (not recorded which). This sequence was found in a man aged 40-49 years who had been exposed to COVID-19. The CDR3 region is CATSRDKGIGQPQHF. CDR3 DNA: TGTGCCACCAGCAGAGATAAGGGGATTGGGCAGCCCCAGCATTTT.